This T cell receptor beta chain stems from a study of T-cell reconstitution after alpha-beta-depleted transplantation in children (dated by TCRdb to between 2015 and 2016). Describing the broader study: Using TCR repertoire profiling, the study followed T-cell immune reconstitution in a quantitative way in children after TCRalphabeta/CD19-depleted allogeneic hematopoietic cell transplantation.

Preparation of the library involved PCR. TCRdb records Illumina HiSeq 2500 as the sequencer. TCR library preparation used molecular barcoding, with unique molecular identifiers applied to normalize quantification of the TCRbeta repertoire. TCRdb trimmed the raw reads at Q25, called clones with MiXCR and kept productive beta chains. Entries that share a CDR3 protein sequence are merged under the most common genes and DNA. In this sample the table shows 70,000 to 95,000 distinct CDR3 sequences, 10% to 15% of which occur a single time. The ten largest make up roughly 14% of the sample. This clonotype showed up many times. Its antigen target is currently unknown. No per-base quality is available; no much larger clone lies one base away. V is cut by 0 bases and J by 13 bases, and the space between the germline ends is 8 bases. According to the germline V gene, CDR1 reads SGHRS and CDR2 reads YFSETQ. Including the terminal cysteine and phenylalanine, the CDR3 comprises 11 residues. The sequence is cut down to CDR3 DNA, 33 bases in frame from base 1.

Sequenced material: PBMCs from the stem cell graft donor, taken from the stem cell graft. This clonotype was obtained from a human donor who donated a stem cell graft to a child with inherited bone marrow failure. This sequence uses TRBV5-1 and TRBJ2-1, with no reliable assignment of the D segment. Read as DNA, the sequence is TGCGCCAGCAGCTTGGAGGGCAGTCAGTTCTTC. It translates to CASSLEGSQFF.